This entry features one T cell receptor beta chain sequence. Its antigen is undetermined. This entry comes from a study of long-term antiretroviral therapy in people with HIV. Notes on the study in general: Controls had broader CDR3 length ranges than HIV repertoires did.

At the survey level, the v3.0 immunoSEQ assay was run. Method: immunoSEQ multiplex PCR; TCRdb's copy keeps in-frame clones and lacks some. The table includes 25,000 to 35,000 clones, roughly 96% detected once. Trimming removed 5 bases from V and 0 bases from J, with 6 bases in between. Germline V gene data show CDR1 as SGHTA and CDR2 as FQGTGA. The CDR3 covers 13 residues. The specimen was unsorted PBMCs, collected 6.5 to 6.6 years after starting antiretroviral therapy. The chain combines TRBV7-3 with TRBJ2-3, with no clear D. The sequence was collected from a young man with HIV. The CDR3 coding sequence is TGTGCCAGCAGCCTCGACAGCACAGATACGCAGTATTTT. This translates into CASSLDSTDTQYF.